What follows describes a single T cell receptor (beta chain). For the second PCR, which ran for about 6 to 12 cycles, a sample-barcoded 5' primer and a J-beta primer mix were used. From the 5' RACE reads, TCRdb called clonotypes with MiXCR, one entry per CDR3 protein. This repertoire shows about 780,000 distinct CDR3 sequences, 35% to 60% found once; its top ten account for about a sixth. This sample is drawn from a study of blood T cells in healthy people across ages. CDR3 length equals 15 residues. Germline CDR1 LGHDT, CDR2 YNNKEL (reference sequence). The sequenced sample was blood. The clonotype originates from a man aged 80 or over in good health. This sequence joins TRBV3-1 and TRBJ2-1, with D maybe TRBD2 (7 bases). The J call is uncertain, as TRBJ2-7 better fits the DNA end. DNA of the CDR3: TGTGCCAGCAGCCAAGATGCGGGGGCCTACAATGAGCAGTACTTC. Encoded protein: CASSQDAGAYNEQYF.